This TCR beta chain was captured by sequencing in a study of T cell responses to AZD1222 COVID-19 vaccine. Regarding the study as a whole: Most donors were white British, females outnumbered males, and clonal diversity was possibly underestimated. Without day 14 samples, only post-peak T cell repertoires were studied. The reported proportion of spike-specific TCRs targeting unmutated variant regions was nearly half.

This CDR3 region has 17 residues. CDR1 and CDR2 (germline): SGHDN, FVKESK. V lost 0 bases, J lost 6 bases, and 6 bases stayed unmatched. As to this clone: Its cognate antigen is unknown.

TCRdb's table, derived via immunoSEQ multiplex PCR, lists solely in-frame clones and lacks some. The sample shows roughly 140,000 clones, 90% of them seen only once. The material sequenced was peripheral blood, taken on day 0 of AZD1222 vaccination. The clonotype comes from an adult in good health. The J gene is TRBJ2-2, the V gene TRBV14, with 11 bases that match TRBD2. CDR3 coding DNA: TGTGCCAGCAGCCAAGATCGGCCACTAGCGGGGGCCGGGGAGCTGTTTTTT. Its translation is CASSQDRPLAGAGELFF.